A single T cell receptor (beta chain) is shown here with its context. Its specificity is not known. Some clones are missing from TCRdb's copy, which holds only in-frame ones; the method was immunoSEQ multiplex PCR. The sample yields 30,000 to 35,000 clones, 80% to 95% seen once. The data were obtained in a study of T cells in tuberculosis. Across the study: Within 7 days of starting treatment, or before, PBMC were stored.

The CDR3 covers 13 residues. Trimming stripped 3 bases from V and 5 bases from J, with 9 bases between. CDR1 SGDLS and CDR2 YYNGEE come from the germline V gene. Study conclusions and caveats: Smaller alpha distances in active tuberculosis partly reflected shorter CDR3-alpha lengths.

The sample's time point: new active TB diagnosis, blood taken before or within 7 days of starting treatment. Active tuberculosis patients were new diagnoses, HIV-seronegative, South African, and aged 18 years or older. The TCR was taken from an adult with tuberculosis. Sample: PBMCs, taken at tuberculosis diagnosis. The chain has TRBV9 and TRBJ1-5; perhaps TRBD1 as D (5 bases). The CDR3 sequence is CASSGRGDQPQHF. CDR3 sequence (DNA): TGTGCCAGCAGCGGTAGGGGTGATCAGCCCCAGCATTTT.